This passage covers 24 T cell receptor beta chains from one sample sequenced in a study of shared clonotypes between healthy human individuals. Libraries were prepared by immunoSEQ multiplex PCR; TCRdb keeps only in-frame clonotypes and omits some of them. The table includes about 1.5 million clones, 95% to 99% detected once. Material for sequencing was naive CD4+ T cells sorted from blood. As for subset: CD45RA+ positively selected. These receptors came from a man in his thirties or forties in good health.

The rearrangement links TRBV2 to TRBJ2-3; no clear D gene. The CDR3 spans 13 residues. Germline CDR1 SNHLY, CDR2 FYNNEI. V shed 4 bases and J shed 0 bases, with 5 bases lying between them. CDR3 sequence: CASSGESTDTQYF. For the CDR3, the DNA is TGTGCCAGCAGTGGGGAAAGCACAGATACGCAGTATTTT.

CDR3 loop: CASSDLASGISYNEQFF. The CDR3 nucleotides are TGTGCCAGCAGTGACTTGGCTAGCGGAATCTCCTACAATGAGCAGTTCTTC. The genes are TRBV6-1 and TRBJ2-1; 7 bases are a match to TRBD2. The length of the CDR3 is 17 residues. V lost 3 bases, J lost 0 bases, and 8 bases stayed unmatched. The germline V gene has CDR1 MNHNS and CDR2 SASEGT.

J is TRBJ2-1 and V is TRBV29-1; D unclear. The V and J ends lost 7 bases and 9 bases respectively, with 13 bases between them. This CDR3 region has 11 residues. Germline assignment: CDR1 SQVTM and CDR2 ANQGSEA. The CDR3 protein is CSGAGLGEQFF. CDR3 sequence (DNA): TGCAGCGGGGCTGGTTTGGGTGAGCAGTTCTTC.

The chain carries TRBV4-1 and TRBJ2-3; a weak D match, TRBD2 (6 bases). The CDR3 contains 15 residues. CDR1 is MGHRA and CDR2 is YSYEKL in the germline V gene. Trimming removed 4 bases from V and 0 bases from J, with 11 bases in between. The CDR3 DNA reads as TGCGCCAGCAGCCCCCCTGGGACTAGCACAGATACGCAGTATTTT. Residues: CASSPPGTSTDTQYF.

The J gene is TRBJ2-3, the V gene TRBV6-6; D is ambiguous. The ends were cut back, 2 bases at V and 0 bases at J, with 9 bases in the middle. Germline V gives CDR1 MNHNY, CDR2 SVGAGI (reference sequence). CDR3 length: 15 amino acids. CDR3 nucleotides: TGTGCCAGCAGTTACCGGTCTTCTAGCACAGATACGCAGTATTTT. Its protein product is CASSYRSSSTDTQYF.

This clone was recorded only once. The chain combines TRBV5-6 with TRBJ2-5; D may correspond to TRBD1 or TRBD2 (7 bases each). This CDR3 contains 14 residues. Germline values: CDR1 SGHDT, CDR2 YYEEEE. V was pared by 3 bases and J by 6 bases, with 15 bases between. CDR3 nucleotides: TGTGCCAGCAGCTCCGCAGGGGGGGGCAAGACCCAGTACTTC. This translates into CASSSAGGGKTQYF.

The chain uses TRBV6-1 and TRBJ2-7; tentatively, D is TRBD2 (6 bases). From germline, CDR1 is MNHNS and CDR2 SASEGT. The CDR3 sequence is 14 residues long. The V and J ends lost 1 base and 6 bases respectively, with 13 bases between them. The DNA for the CDR3 is TGTGCCAGCAGTGAAGTTAGGGGTAGCGGCGAGCAGTACTTC. Protein: CASSEVRGSGEQYF.

For this clone: This specimen includes other DNA sequences encoding the same CDR3. V usage is TRBV11-3 and J usage is TRBJ2-5, with D maybe TRBD2 (5 bases). Germline V lookup: CDR1 SGHNT, CDR2 YENEEA. Trimming removed 5 bases at V and 2 bases at J, with 12 bases between. The CDR3 has 14 residues. CDR3 DNA: TGTGCCAGCAGCCCCCGGGGATTACAAGAGACCCAGTACTTC. This sequence encodes CASSPRGLQETQYF.

The chain uses TRBV5-4 and TRBJ2-7, with D uncertain. This CDR3 region has 13 residues. V lost 0 bases, J lost 4 bases, and 8 bases lay in between. Germline CDR1 SGHNT, CDR2 YYREEE (reference sequence). In nucleotides, the CDR3 is TGTGCCAGCAGCTTGGCCAAGACGTACGAGCAGTACTTC. Translation gives CASSLAKTYEQYF.

As for this clone: This sample includes further DNA sequences coding for the same CDR3. The chain combines TRBV18 with TRBJ2-5, with D possibly TRBD1 on 5 matching bases. CDR3 length: 13 residues. Per germline, CDR1 KGHSH and CDR2 LQKENI. Trimming took 2 bases from V and 4 from J, leaving 8 bases between them. CDR3 residues: CASSPGAGETQYF. The DNA for the CDR3 is TGTGCCAGCTCACCAGGGGCTGGAGAGACCCAGTACTTC.

As to this clone: The same CDR3 is also encoded by other DNA sequences in this sample. This chain connects TRBV5-1 to TRBJ2-3; 8 bases line up with TRBD1. The CDR3 covers 16 residues. J was trimmed by 2 bases and V by 0 bases; bases with no gene match: 5. Looked up from germline, CDR1 is SGHRS and CDR2 is YFSETQ. In DNA, the CDR3 is TGCGCCAGCAGCTTGGGCGACAGGGGTAACACAGATACGCAGTATTTT. Amino acids: CASSLGDRGNTDTQYF.

This chain links TRBV5-1 with TRBJ2-2, with 10 bases aligning to TRBD1. The V segment lost 5 bases and the J segment 5 bases; nucleotides outside the gene matches: 6. CDR1 is SGHRS, CDR2 YFSETQ, per germline. This CDR3 contains 15 residues. The CDR3 reads CASRTDRGPTGELFF. Here the CDR3 DNA reads TGCGCCAGCAGGACCGACAGGGGGCCGACCGGGGAGCTGTTTTTT.

The sample holds one count of this clone. The rearrangement uses TRBV28 and TRBJ2-1; D is unclear. The CDR3 runs to 12 residues. The V gene's germline CDR1 is MDHEN and CDR2 SYDVKM. Between the trimmed V and J ends, which lost 6 bases and 8 bases, there was a span of 11 bases. CDR3 DNA: TGTGCCAGCAGATCAGCCTCCGATGAGCAGTTCTTC. This encodes CASRSASDEQFF.

The V call is TRBV7-3, the J call TRBJ2-7; perhaps TRBD1 as D (6 bases). V was trimmed by 1 base and J by 5 bases, leaving 15 bases between them. Germline CDR1 reads SGHTA; CDR2 reads FQGTGA. This CDR3 spans 15 amino acids. The CDR3 region has the DNA TGTGCCAGCAGCTTAAAAGGGGGAGAATGGAACGAGCAGTACTTC. Translating it yields CASSLKGGEWNEQYF.

This chain uses TRBV19 with TRBJ2-7; 10 nucleotides agree with TRBD2. V lost 5 bases to trimming and J lost 3 bases; unmatched junction nucleotides: 7. From germline, CDR1 is LNHDA and CDR2 SQIVND (reference sequence). This CDR3 has 15 amino acids. Here the CDR3 DNA reads TGTGCCAGTAGTCTCGGGACTAGCGACCGCTACGAGCAGTACTTC. Its translation is CASSLGTSDRYEQYF.

The rearrangement links TRBV6-6 to TRBJ1-5, with 7 bases identical to TRBD1. The trim removed 2 bases at V and 2 bases at J, leaving 3 bases unmatched. The CDR3 has 15 amino acids. Germline V gene sequence: CDR1 MNHNY, CDR2 SVGAGI (reference sequence). CDR3 sequence reads: CASSYGQGGNQPQHF. The CDR3 region has the DNA TGTGCCAGCAGTTACGGTCAGGGGGGCAATCAGCCCCAGCATTTT.

J is TRBJ1-2 and V is TRBV4-2, with unresolved D. V was shortened by 1 base and J by 4 bases, with 13 bases between the two germline ends. CDR3 size: 15 residues. From germline, CDR1 is LGHNA and CDR2 YNFKEQ. The CDR3 DNA follows: TGTGCCAGCAGCCAAGGGACCGAAGCCCCCTATGGCTACACCTTC. Translated: CASSQGTEAPYGYTF.

The chain combines TRBV28 with TRBJ2-3; 11 nucleotides align to TRBD2. J lost 2 bases, V lost 7 bases, and 2 bases had no gene match. Looked up from germline, CDR1 is MDHEN and CDR2 is SYDVKM. The CDR3 sequence is 14 residues long. The CDR3 nucleotides read TGTGCCAGCATAGCGGGAGGGCCCACAGATACGCAGTATTTT. The encoded protein is CASIAGGPTDTQYF.

The rearrangement joins TRBV11-3 to TRBJ2-1; D tentatively reads TRBD1 or TRBD2 (6 bases each). The CDR3 is made up of 17 amino acids. CDR1 SGHNT and CDR2 YENEEA come from the germline V gene. V was clipped by 0 bases and J by 5 bases, with 17 bases between them. CDR3 region: CASSLDPPRGGNNEQFF. CDR3 DNA: TGTGCCAGCAGCTTAGATCCACCTCGAGGGGGGAACAATGAGCAGTTCTTC.

The chain joins TRBV29-1 to TRBJ2-1; 7 bases are shared with TRBD2. Germline V CDR1 and CDR2: SQVTM, ANQGSEA. V was pared by 5 bases and J by 4 bases, with 11 bases of the junction left unmatched. The length of the CDR3 is 15 residues. This CDR3 is CSVPLRGRAYNEQFF. In DNA, the CDR3 is TGCAGCGTTCCCCTCCGAGGGAGGGCGTACAATGAGCAGTTCTTC.

This clone has just one count. The chain carries TRBV7-9 and TRBJ2-2; 9 bases are a match to TRBD1. This CDR3 contains 15 residues. CDR1 SEHNR and CDR2 FQNEAQ come from the germline V gene (reference sequence). Trimming at V came to 4 bases and at J to 5 bases, leaving 5 bases not matched to a gene. In nucleotides, the CDR3 is TGTGCCAGCAGCTCCACAGGGGGCCTGACCGGGGAGCTGTTTTTT. Protein: CASSSTGGLTGELFF.

The chain recombines TRBV7-3 with TRBJ2-1; D is unresolved. The length of the CDR3 is 19 residues. Germline V gene lookup returns CDR1 SGHTA and CDR2 FQGTGA. V was clipped by 5 bases and J by 0 bases, with 23 bases between them. CDR3 DNA sequence: TGTGCCAGCAGCATCTCAAACGACGGAAATCGGAGCTCCTACAATGAGCAGTTCTTC. Residues: CASSISNDGNRSSYNEQFF. The variable domain in full, completed from reference TRBV7-3 and TRBJ2-1, reads GAGVSQTPSNKVTEKGKYVELRCDPISGHTALYWYRQSLGQGPEFLIYFQGTGAADDSGLPNDRFFAVRPEGSVSTLKIQRTERGDSAVYLCASSISNDGNRSSYNEQFFGPGTRLTVL.

This clone is a singleton in its sample. The chain links TRBV28 to TRBJ1-4, with unresolved D. This CDR3 has 13 amino acids. In germline, CDR1 is MDHEN, CDR2 SYDVKM. V was cut by 3 bases and J by 6 bases, with 8 bases left in between. CDR3 coding DNA: TGTGCCAGCAGTTTGGTTGGTCATGAAAAACTGTTTTTT. Protein product: CASSLVGHEKLFF. Full variable domain (outside the CDR3, taken from reference TRBV28 and TRBJ1-4): DVKVTQSSRYLVKRTGEKVFLECVQDMDHENMFWYRQDPGLGLRLIYFSYDVKMKEKGDIPEGYSVSREKKERFSLILESASTNQTSMYLCASSLVGHEKLFFGSGTQLSVL.

Remarks on this clone: Other DNA sequences of this sample code for an identical CDR3. The chain links TRBV7-8 to TRBJ2-7; the D gene is possibly TRBD2 (5 bases). The V gene's germline CDR1 is SGHVS and CDR2 FQNEAQ. This CDR3 is built from 14 residues. V dropped 1 base and J dropped 2 bases, with 9 bases sitting between them. The CDR3 here is CASSLGGSTYEQYF. The DNA for the CDR3 is TGTGCCAGCAGCTTAGGCGGGTCTACCTACGAGCAGTACTTC.